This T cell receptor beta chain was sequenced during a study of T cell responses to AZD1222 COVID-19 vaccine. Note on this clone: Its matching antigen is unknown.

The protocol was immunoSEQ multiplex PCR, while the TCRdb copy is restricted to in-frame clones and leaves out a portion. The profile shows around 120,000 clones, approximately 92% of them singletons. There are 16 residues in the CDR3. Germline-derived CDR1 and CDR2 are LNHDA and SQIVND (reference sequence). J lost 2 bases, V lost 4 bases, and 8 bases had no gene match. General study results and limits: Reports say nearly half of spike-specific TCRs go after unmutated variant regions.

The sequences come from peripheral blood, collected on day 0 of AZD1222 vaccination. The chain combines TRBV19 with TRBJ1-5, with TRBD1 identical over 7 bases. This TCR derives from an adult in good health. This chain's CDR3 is CASSTQGGRGNQPQHF. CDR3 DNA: TGTGCCAGTAGTACCCAAGGGGGCCGGGGCAATCAGCCCCAGCATTTT.